The following is a T cell receptor beta chain sequence with its context. The CDR3 runs 13 residues. Germline-derived CDR1 and CDR2 are SGHRS and YFSETQ. Trimming stripped 0 bases from V and 8 bases from J, with 11 bases between. For TCRbeta, the library was prepared with unique molecular identifiers. MiXCR was run by TCRdb on the PCR reads, yielding one entry per CDR3 protein. Seen here are under 450,000 distinct CDR3 sequences, 13% observed once, and the top ten hold around 4.1%. The source of the sample is a study of T-cell reconstitution after alpha-beta-depleted transplantation in children. This rearrangement joins TRBV5-1 to TRBJ1-2; TRBD1 might be the D (5 bases). This sequence was found in a human donor who donated a stem cell graft to a child with Fanconi anemia. This sample comprised PBMCs, obtained from the stem cell graft. The CDR3 DNA follows: TGCGCCAGCAGCTTGGAGGGGAGGGGAGGCTACACCTTC. This translates into CASSLEGRGGYTF. Full variable domain (rest looked up from reference TRBV5-1 and TRBJ1-2): KAGVTQTPRYLIKTRGQQVTLSCSPISGHRSVSWYQQTPGQGLQFLFEYFSETQRNKGNFPGRFSGRQFSNSRSEMNVSTLELGDSALYLCASSLEGRGGYTFGSGTRLTVV.